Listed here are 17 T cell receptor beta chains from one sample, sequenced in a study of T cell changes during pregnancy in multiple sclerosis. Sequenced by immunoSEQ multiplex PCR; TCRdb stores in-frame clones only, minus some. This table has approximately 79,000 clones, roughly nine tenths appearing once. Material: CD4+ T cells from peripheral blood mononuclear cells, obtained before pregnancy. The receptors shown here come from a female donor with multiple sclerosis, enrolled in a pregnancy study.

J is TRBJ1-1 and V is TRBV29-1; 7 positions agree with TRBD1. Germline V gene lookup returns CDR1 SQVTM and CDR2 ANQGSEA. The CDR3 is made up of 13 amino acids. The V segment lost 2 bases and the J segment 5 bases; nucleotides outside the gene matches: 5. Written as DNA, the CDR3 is TGCAGCGTTGAATTGCCAGGGGGGACTGAAGCTTTCTTT. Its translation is CSVELPGGTEAFF.

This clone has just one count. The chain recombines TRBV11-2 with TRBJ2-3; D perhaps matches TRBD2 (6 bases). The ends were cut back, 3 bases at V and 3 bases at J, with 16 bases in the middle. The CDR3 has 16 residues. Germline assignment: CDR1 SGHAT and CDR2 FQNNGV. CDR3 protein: CASSFIRLARTDTQYF. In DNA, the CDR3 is TGTGCCAGCAGCTTTATCAGGCTAGCGAGGACAGATACGCAGTATTTT.

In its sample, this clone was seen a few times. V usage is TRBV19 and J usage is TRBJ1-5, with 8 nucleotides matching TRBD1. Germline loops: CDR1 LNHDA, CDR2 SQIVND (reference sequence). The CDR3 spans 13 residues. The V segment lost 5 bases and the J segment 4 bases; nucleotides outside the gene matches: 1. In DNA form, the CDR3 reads TGTGCCAGTAGTCAGGGGGCGAATCAGCCCCAGCATTTT. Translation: CASSQGANQPQHF. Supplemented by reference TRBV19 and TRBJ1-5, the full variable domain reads DGGITQSPKYLFRKEGQNVTLSCEQNLNHDAMYWYRQDPGQGLRLIYYSQIVNDFQKGDIAEGYSVSREKKESFPLTVTSAQKNPTAFYLCASSQGANQPQHFGDGTRLSIL.

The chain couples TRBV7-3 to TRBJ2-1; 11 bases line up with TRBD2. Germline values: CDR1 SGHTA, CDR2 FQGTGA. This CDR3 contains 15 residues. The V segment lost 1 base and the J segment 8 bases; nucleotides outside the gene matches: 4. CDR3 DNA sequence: TGTGCCAGCAGCTTAAGTAGCGGGGGGGCGGATGAGCAGTTCTTC. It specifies CASSLSSGGADEQFF.

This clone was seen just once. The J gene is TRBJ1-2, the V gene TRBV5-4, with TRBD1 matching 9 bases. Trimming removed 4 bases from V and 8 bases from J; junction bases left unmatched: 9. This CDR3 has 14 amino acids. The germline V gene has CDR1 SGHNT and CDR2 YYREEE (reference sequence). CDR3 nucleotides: TGTGCCAGCAGCCCAGGGACAGGGAGGTACGGCTACACCTTC. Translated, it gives CASSPGTGRYGYTF.

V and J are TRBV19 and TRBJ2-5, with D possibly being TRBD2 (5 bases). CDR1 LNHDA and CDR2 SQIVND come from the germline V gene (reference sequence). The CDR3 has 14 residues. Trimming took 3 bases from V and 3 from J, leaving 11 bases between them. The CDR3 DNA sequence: TGTGCCAGTAGTATCGGGGTAGGGAAAGAGACCCAGTACTTC. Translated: CASSIGVGKETQYF.

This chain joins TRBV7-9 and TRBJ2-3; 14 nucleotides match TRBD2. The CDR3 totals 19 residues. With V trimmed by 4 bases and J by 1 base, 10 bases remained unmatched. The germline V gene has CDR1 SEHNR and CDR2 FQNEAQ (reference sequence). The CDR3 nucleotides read TGTGCCAGCAGCTCGCGCCTCAGACTAGCGGGGGGGCGCACAGATACGCAGTATTTT. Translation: CASSSRLRLAGGRTDTQYF.

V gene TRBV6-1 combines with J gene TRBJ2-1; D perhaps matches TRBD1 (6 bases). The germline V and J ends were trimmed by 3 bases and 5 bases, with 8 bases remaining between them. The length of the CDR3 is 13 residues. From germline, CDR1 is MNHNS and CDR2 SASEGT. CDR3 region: CASSEDRDNEQFF. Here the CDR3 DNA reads TGTGCCAGCAGTGAGGACAGAGACAATGAGCAGTTCTTC.

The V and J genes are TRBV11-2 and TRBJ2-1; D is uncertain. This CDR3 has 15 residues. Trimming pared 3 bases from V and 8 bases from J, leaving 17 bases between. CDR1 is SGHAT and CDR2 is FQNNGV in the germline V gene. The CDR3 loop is CASSFVAVPSDEQFF. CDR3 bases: TGTGCCAGCAGCTTTGTGGCGGTTCCCTCGGATGAGCAGTTCTTC.

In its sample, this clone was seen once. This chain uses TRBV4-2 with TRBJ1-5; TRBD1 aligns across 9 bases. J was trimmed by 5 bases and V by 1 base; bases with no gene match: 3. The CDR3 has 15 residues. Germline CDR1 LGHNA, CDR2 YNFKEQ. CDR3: CASSQGQGDYQPQHF. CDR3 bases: TGTGCCAGCAGCCAAGGACAGGGGGACTATCAGCCCCAGCATTTT.

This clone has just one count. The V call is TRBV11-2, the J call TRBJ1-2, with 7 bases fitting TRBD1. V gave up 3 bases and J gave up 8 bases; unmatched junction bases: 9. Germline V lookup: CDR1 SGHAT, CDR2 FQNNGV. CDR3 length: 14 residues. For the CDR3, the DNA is TGTGCCAGCAGCTTTGACAGGGTTCAGAACGGCTACACCTTC. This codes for CASSFDRVQNGYTF. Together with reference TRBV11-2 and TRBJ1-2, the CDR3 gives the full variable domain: EAGVAQSPRYKIIEKRQSVAFWCNPISGHATLYWYQQILGQGPKLLIQFQNNGVVDDSQLPKDRFSAERLKGVDSTLKIQPAKLEDSAVYLCASSFDRVQNGYTFGSGTRLTVV.

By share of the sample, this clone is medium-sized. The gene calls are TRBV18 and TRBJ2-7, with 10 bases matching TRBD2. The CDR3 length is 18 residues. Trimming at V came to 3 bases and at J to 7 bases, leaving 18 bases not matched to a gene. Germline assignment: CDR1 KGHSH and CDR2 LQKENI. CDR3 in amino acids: CASSPLPAGGPIPREQYF. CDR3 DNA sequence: TGTGCCAGCTCACCCCTTCCAGCGGGAGGGCCAATTCCGCGGGAGCAGTACTTC. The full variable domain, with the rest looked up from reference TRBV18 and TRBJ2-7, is NAGVMQNPRHLVRRRGQEARLRCSPMKGHSHVYWYRQLPEEGLKFMVYLQKENIIDESGMPKERFSAEFPKEGPSILRIQQVVRGDSAAYFCASSPLPAGGPIPREQYFGPGTRLTVT.

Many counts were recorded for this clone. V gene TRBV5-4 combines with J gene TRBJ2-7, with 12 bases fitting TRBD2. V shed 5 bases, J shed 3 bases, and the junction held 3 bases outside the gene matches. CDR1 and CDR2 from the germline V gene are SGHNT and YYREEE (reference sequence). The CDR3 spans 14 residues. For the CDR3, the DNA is TGTGCCAGCAGGCCGACTAGCGGGAGCTACGAGCAGTACTTC. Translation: CASRPTSGSYEQYF.

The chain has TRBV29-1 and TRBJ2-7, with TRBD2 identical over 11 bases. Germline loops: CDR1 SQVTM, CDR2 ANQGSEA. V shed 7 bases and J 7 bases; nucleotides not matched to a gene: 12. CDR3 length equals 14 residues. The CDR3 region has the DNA TGCAGCGCCGGGACTAGCGGCCCTTTTGAGGAGCAGTACTTC. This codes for CSAGTSGPFEEQYF.

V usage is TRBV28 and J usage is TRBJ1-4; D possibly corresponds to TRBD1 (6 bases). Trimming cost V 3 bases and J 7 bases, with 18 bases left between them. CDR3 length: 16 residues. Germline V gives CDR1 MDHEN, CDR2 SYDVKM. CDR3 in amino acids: CASSFWGQKDGEKLFF. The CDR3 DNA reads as TGTGCCAGCAGTTTTTGGGGACAAAAGGATGGTGAAAAACTGTTTTTT. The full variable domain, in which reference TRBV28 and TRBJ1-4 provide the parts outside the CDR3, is DVKVTQSSRYLVKRTGEKVFLECVQDMDHENMFWYRQDPGLGLRLIYFSYDVKMKEKGDIPEGYSVSREKKERFSLILESASTNQTSMYLCASSFWGQKDGEKLFFGSGTQLSVL.

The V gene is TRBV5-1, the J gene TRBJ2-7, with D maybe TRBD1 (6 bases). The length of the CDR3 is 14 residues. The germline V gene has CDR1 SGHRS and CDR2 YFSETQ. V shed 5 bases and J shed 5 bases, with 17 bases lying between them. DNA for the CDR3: TGCGCCAGCAGGGGGGCACAGGGAATCGACGAGCAGTACTTC. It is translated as CASRGAQGIDEQYF.

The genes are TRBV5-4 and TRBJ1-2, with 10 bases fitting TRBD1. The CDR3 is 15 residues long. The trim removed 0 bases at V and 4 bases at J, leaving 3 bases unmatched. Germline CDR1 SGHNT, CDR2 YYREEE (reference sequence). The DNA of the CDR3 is TGTGCCAGCAGCTTGGCCGGGACAGGGGCCTATGGCTACACCTTC. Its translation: CASSLAGTGAYGYTF. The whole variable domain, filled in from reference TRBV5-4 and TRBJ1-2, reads ETGVTQSPTHLIKTRGQQVTLRCSSQSGHNTVSWYQQALGQGPQFIFQYYREEENGRGNFPPRFSGLQFPNYSSELNVNALELDDSALYLCASSLAGTGAYGYTFGSGTRLTVV.